The 10 T cell receptor beta chains in this list originate from one sample, sequenced in a study of identical twins. TCRdb re-derived calls from the 5' RACE reads in MiXCR, one entry per CDR3 protein. The sample carries approximately 300,000 distinct CDR3 sequences, roughly 10% recorded once. These sequences were also reported in another study, on yellow fever vaccine responses in identical twins.

Sequenced input: CD8+ T cells sorted from blood. The receptors originated from a woman aged 18-35 years in good health.

The chain employs TRBV4-2 and TRBJ2-7, with D possibly matching TRBD1 (6 bases). V dropped 2 bases and J dropped 6 bases, with 14 bases sitting between them. The CDR3 loop spans 14 amino acids. Germline CDR1 reads LGHNA; CDR2 reads YNFKEQ. The CDR3 DNA reads TGTGCCAGCAGCCAAATTACAGGGAAGGGCGAGCAGTACTTC. Its protein product is CASSQITGKGEQYF.

Many counts were recorded for this clonotype. For the CDR3, the DNA is TGCAGTGCTAGAGTGAGGATACTAGCGGGAGGTCCAGCCAAAAACATTCAGTACTTC. Amino acid sequence: CSARVRILAGGPAKNIQYF. This rearrangement joins TRBV20-1 to TRBJ2-4, with 12 positions matching TRBD2. The J segment lost 0 bases and the V segment lost 1 base, leaving 10 bases of the junction unmatched. Germline CDR1 reads DFQATT; CDR2 reads SNEGSKA (reference sequence). CDR3 length: 19 amino acids.

This rearrangement joins TRBV5-6 to TRBJ2-5; 8 positions agree with TRBD2. Germline lookup yields CDR1 SGHDT and CDR2 YYEEEE. There are 13 residues in the CDR3. V was pared by 7 bases and J by 4 bases, with 6 bases of the junction left unmatched. The CDR3 DNA is TGTGCCAGCGGAAGCACTAGCGGAGAGACCCAGTACTTC. Translating gives CASGSTSGETQYF.

V is TRBV27 and J is TRBJ1-5; 10 positions agree with TRBD1. V was clipped by 5 bases and J by 5 bases; unmatched bases: 6. Germline loops: CDR1 MNHEY, CDR2 SMNVEV (reference sequence). This CDR3 spans 15 amino acids. As DNA, the CDR3 is TGTGCCAGCAGTCCGCGACAGGGGGCGGATCAGCCCCAGCATTTT. It is translated as CASSPRQGADQPQHF.

DNA for the CDR3: TGCGCCAGCAGCCAAGATAGGGCAGGCGGCCAGGCCCTCTACGAGCAGTACTTC. It is translated as CASSQDRAGGQALYEQYF. The chain combines TRBV4-3 with TRBJ2-7; no definite D call. CDR1 is LGHNA and CDR2 is YSLEER in the germline V gene. Trimming left V 0 bases short and J 3 bases short, with 21 bases between. The CDR3 is made up of 18 amino acids.

This clonotype occurred many times. V and J are TRBV6-2 or TRBV6-3 and TRBJ1-1; 7 bases map to TRBD1. This CDR3 contains 13 residues. With V trimmed by 2 bases and J by 5 bases, 2 bases remained unmatched. The germline CDR1 and CDR2 sequences are MNHEY and SVGEGT. CDR3 DNA: TGTGCCAGCAGTTACCCGACAGGGACTGAAGCTTTCTTT. This gives the protein CASSYPTGTEAFF.

This clonotype was recorded many times. The V and J genes are TRBV29-1 and TRBJ1-2; D remains ambiguous. This CDR3 has 13 amino acids. V shed 2 bases and J shed 1 base, with 8 bases lying between them. Germline V gives CDR1 SQVTM, CDR2 ANQGSEA. The CDR3 spells CSVERWNNYGYTF. For the CDR3, the DNA is TGCAGCGTTGAAAGGTGGAATAACTATGGCTACACCTTC.

This chain links TRBV7-8 with TRBJ1-1, with 8 bases that match TRBD1. The CDR3 is 17 residues long. V lost 1 base to trimming and J lost 3 bases; unmatched junction nucleotides: 10. In germline, CDR1 is SGHVS, CDR2 FQNEAQ. In DNA form, the CDR3 reads TGTGCCAGCAGCTTAGGAGCAGGGGGCGAGTTCTACACTGAAGCTTTCTTT. Protein product: CASSLGAGGEFYTEAFF. Full variable domain (missing parts from reference TRBV7-8 and TRBJ1-1): GAGVSQSPRYKVAKRGQDVALRCDPISGHVSLFWYQQALGQGPEFLTYFQNEAQLDKSGLPSDRFFAERPEGSVSTLKIQRTQQEDSAVYLCASSLGAGGEFYTEAFFGQGTRLTVV.

V and J are TRBV12-2 and TRBJ1-5; TRBD1 is the table's D call, not checked against the DNA. TRBV12-2 is a documented pseudogene. The CDR3 has 18 residues. This chain's CDR3 is CASRSPTGANYSNQPQHF. Here the CDR3 DNA reads TGTGCAAGTCGCAGTCCGACAGGGGCCAACTATAGCAATCAGCCCCAGCATTTT.

This clonotype has at least ten counts. The chain couples TRBV5-1 to TRBJ2-3; D perhaps matches TRBD2 (5 bases). There are 13 residues in the CDR3. V dropped 4 bases and J dropped 3 bases, with 9 bases sitting between them. Germline V gene lookup returns CDR1 SGHRS and CDR2 YFSETQ. CDR3 DNA: TGCGCCAGCAGCCCGATAGCGACAGATACGCAGTATTTT. It codes for CASSPIATDTQYF. The whole variable domain, filled in from reference TRBV5-1 and TRBJ2-3, reads KAGVTQTPRYLIKTRGQQVTLSCSPISGHRSVSWYQQTPGQGLQFLFEYFSETQRNKGNFPGRFSGRQFSNSRSEMNVSTLELGDSALYLCASSPIATDTQYFGPGTRLTVL.